Shown below are 14 T cell receptor beta chains from a single sample sequenced in a study of early T cells in non-severe SARS-CoV-2 infection. Using its own MiXCR run on the 5' RACE reads, TCRdb lists one record per CDR3 protein. The repertoire holds about 59,000 distinct CDR3 sequences, with over 10% as singletons. Here the sequenced sample was whole blood, taken at baseline. These receptors were collected from an adult who was a healthcare worker with PCR-confirmed SARS-CoV-2 infection or an uninfected control (not recorded which).

This clonotype was seen more than once but under ten times. V gene TRBV7-9 combines with J gene TRBJ2-2, with D uncertain. Germline CDR1 is SEHNR and CDR2 is FQNEAQ (reference sequence). The length of the CDR3 is 14 residues. V lost 1 base and J 6 bases, leaving 9 bases between the germline ends. In DNA, the CDR3 is TGTGCCAGCAGCTTAGTTGGTGACGCCGGGGAGCTGTTTTTT. Translated, it gives CASSLVGDAGELFF.

This clonotype was seen a handful of times. The chain is built from TRBV11-2 and TRBJ1-3; D unclear. The V and J ends lost 5 bases and 1 base respectively, with 24 bases between them. The germline gives CDR1 SGHAT, CDR2 FQNNGV. The CDR3 consists of 19 residues. The CDR3 reads CASSARFTLQEQSGNTIYF. CDR3 DNA: TGTGCCAGCAGCGCCCGTTTCACCCTCCAAGAGCAATCTGGAAACACCATATATTTT.

The chain links TRBV14 to TRBJ1-1, with a tentative D call TRBD1 (6 bases). The CDR3 covers 15 residues. Trimming removed 0 bases at V and 5 bases at J, with 13 bases between. Germline V gene sequence: CDR1 SGHDN, CDR2 FVKESK. CDR3 sequence (DNA): TGTGCCAGCAGCCAAGAGACAGGCCTCTGGACTGAAGCTTTCTTT. Translation gives CASSQETGLWTEAFF.

The chain uses TRBV29-1 and TRBJ2-7; 7 bases are shared with TRBD1. The V gene's germline CDR1 is SQVTM and CDR2 ANQGSEA. Germline trimming cut 4 bases from V and 5 bases from J; bases unmatched to any gene: 11. The CDR3 sequence is 14 residues long. The DNA of the CDR3 is TGCAGCGTTGCCCGTACAGGGGAGTATGACGAGCAGTACTTC. Its protein product is CSVARTGEYDEQYF.

In this sample, this clonotype turned up a few times. J is TRBJ2-2 and V is TRBV7-8; 8 bases are a match to TRBD1. V shed 5 bases and J 7 bases; nucleotides not matched to a gene: 6. CDR3 length: 14 residues. From germline, CDR1 is SGHVS and CDR2 FQNEAQ. The CDR3 DNA follows: TGTGCCAGCAGCCCGCACAGGGGGGACGGGGAGCTGTTTTTT. Amino acid sequence: CASSPHRGDGELFF.

This clonotype was counted between two and nine times. CDR3 DNA: TGTGCCAGTAGTAACTCCCGACGACAGGGGGTCAATGAGCAGTTCTTC. Translated, it gives CASSNSRRQGVNEQFF. This rearrangement joins TRBV19 to TRBJ2-1; 9 nucleotides agree with TRBD1. Germline assignment: CDR1 LNHDA and CDR2 SQIVND (reference sequence). V lost 4 bases and J lost 6; bases outside the gene matches: 10. The CDR3 extends over 16 amino acids.

The CDR3 sequence is CASIREPSSYEQYF. As DNA, the CDR3 is TGTGCCAGCATTCGGGAACCTTCCTCCTACGAGCAGTACTTC. This chain links TRBV28 with TRBJ2-7; TRBD2 might be the D (5 bases). V was pared by 7 bases and J by 0 bases, with 13 bases between. The CDR3 sequence is 14 residues long. Per the germline V gene, CDR1 is MDHEN and CDR2 is SYDVKM.

This clonotype was detected only a few times. CDR3 loop: CASSPSDVSYEQYF. CDR3 DNA: TGTGCCAGTAGCCCGTCCGACGTCTCCTACGAGCAGTACTTC. The rearrangement joins TRBV19 to TRBJ2-7; D gene uncertain. Trimming pared 6 bases from V and 0 bases from J, leaving 12 bases between. CDR3 length: 14 residues. CDR1 and CDR2 from the germline V gene are LNHDA and SQIVND (reference sequence).

Only a few counts were recorded for this clonotype. In DNA form, the CDR3 reads TGCAGTGCCCGGACTAGTCCCTACGAGCAGTACTTC. It codes for CSARTSPYEQYF. The rearrangement joins TRBV20-1 to TRBJ2-7, with 7 bases fitting TRBD2. The CDR3 has 12 residues. V dropped 6 bases and J dropped 2; count of bases not matched to a gene: 4. The germline V gene has CDR1 DFQATT and CDR2 SNEGSKA (reference sequence).

This clonotype was observed a handful of times. The chain is built from TRBV12-3 or TRBV12-4 and TRBJ1-1; D is perhaps TRBD1 (5 bases). The CDR3 sequence is 14 residues long. Trimming removed 6 bases at V and 5 bases at J, with 16 bases between. The CDR3 loop is CASRWTPIETEAFF. Written as DNA, the CDR3 is TGTGCCAGCAGGTGGACACCAATCGAGACTGAAGCTTTCTTT.

The sample holds a few counts of this clonotype. This chain joins TRBV29-1 and TRBJ2-7; TRBD1 matches at 9 bases. The CDR3 runs 13 residues. The junction had 7 bases not matched to a gene; V was cut back by 5 bases and J by 5 bases. CDR1 is SQVTM and CDR2 is ANQGSEA in the germline V gene. This chain's CDR3 is CSVPRGQGNEQYF. CDR3 sequence (DNA): TGCAGCGTTCCACGGGGACAGGGAAACGAGCAGTACTTC.

This chain joins TRBV12-3 or TRBV12-4 and TRBJ2-1; D may be TRBD1 or TRBD2 (5 bases each). CDR3 size: 15 residues. The V and J ends lost 3 bases and 4 bases respectively, with 13 bases between them. The CDR3 sequence is CASSFPGRRYNEQFF. The CDR3 bases are TGTGCCAGCAGTTTCCCGGGACGTAGGTACAATGAGCAGTTCTTC.

This clonotype was observed many times. The gene calls are TRBV5-1 and TRBJ2-7; D might be TRBD1 (6 bases). Germline CDR1 reads SGHRS; CDR2 reads YFSETQ. Between the trimmed V and J ends, which lost 4 bases and 3 bases, there was a span of 14 bases. The CDR3 is made up of 14 amino acids. The CDR3 DNA sequence: TGCGCCAGCAGCATCGGGACACCCGACTACGAGCAGTACTTC. Its translation is CASSIGTPDYEQYF.

The chain has TRBV5-4 and TRBJ1-1, with D tentatively TRBD1 (5 bases). This CDR3 has 19 residues. Looked up from germline, CDR1 is SGHNT and CDR2 is YYREEE (reference sequence). Deletions cut 4 bases from V and 0 bases from J, with 25 bases between. CDR3: CASSKGLGPQSIMNTEAFF. For the CDR3, the DNA is TGTGCCAGCAGCAAGGGGCTGGGGCCACAATCTATAATGAACACTGAAGCTTTCTTT.